This T cell receptor (beta chain) is drawn from a study of blood T cells in healthy people across ages. Trimming left V 5 bases short and J 6 bases short, with 10 bases between. CDR3 length: 12 amino acids. The germline gives CDR1 DFQATT, CDR2 SNEGSKA (reference sequence). At least ten counts were recorded for this clonotype. A sample-barcoded 5' primer and a J-beta primer mix were used in a second PCR of roughly 7 to 11 cycles. TCRdb redid the calling of the 5' RACE reads with MiXCR, one entry per CDR3 protein. The table includes about 1.1 million distinct CDR3 sequences, under 40% detected once. Sequences were obtained from blood. The rearrangement uses TRBV20-1 and TRBJ2-2, with unresolved D. The TCR originated in a man younger than 30 in good health. The CDR3 sequence: CSAFRQAGELFF. CDR3 coding DNA: TGCAGTGCTTTCCGGCAGGCCGGGGAGCTGTTTTTT.